This T cell receptor beta chain was documented in a study of somatic mutations in cytotoxic T cells in rheumatoid arthritis. Looking at the study overall: Blood (approximately 28 ml EDTA) from each patient was taken right after diagnosis, before any treatment.

The CDR3 has 13 amino acids. The germline V and J ends were trimmed by 6 bases and 7 bases, with 10 bases remaining between them. In germline, CDR1 is SEHNR, CDR2 FQNEAQ (reference sequence). Assay: immunoSEQ multiplex PCR; the TCRdb copy retains only in-frame clones and omits some. This sample has approximately 17,000 clones; nearly 80% occur once, and the top ten carry 15% to 20%. The sequenced sample consisted of CD8+ T cells sorted from blood. The rearrangement joins TRBV7-9 to TRBJ1-6, with D unclear. This receptor was obtained from an adult with rheumatoid arthritis. This CDR3 is CASSSEWNSPLHF. The CDR3 DNA is TGTGCCAGCAGTTCCGAGTGGAATTCACCCCTCCACTTT.